This passage covers 32 T cell receptor beta chains from one sample sequenced in a study of cytomegalovirus exposure and HLA in healthy donors. PCR involved 60 Vbeta and 13 Jbeta primers. The repertoire was sequenced with immunoSEQ multiplex PCR; TCRdb's copy has only in-frame clones and lacks some. This sample's clone table lists some 140,000 clones. Specimen: PBMCs. All receptors derive from a woman aged 60-70 years in good health and CMV-seronegative.

V usage is TRBV6-1 and J usage is TRBJ2-1; tentatively, D is TRBD1 (6 bases). Germline values: CDR1 MNHNS, CDR2 SASEGT. This CDR3 is built from 15 residues. With 3 bases removed from V and 8 bases from J, the gap between germline ends came to 17 bases. CDR3 in amino acids: CASSDPSTGGDEQFF. CDR3 DNA sequence: TGTGCCAGCAGTGACCCTTCGACAGGTGGGGATGAGCAGTTCTTC.

The chain couples TRBV10-3 to TRBJ1-5, with D possibly being TRBD1 (5 bases). The CDR3 is made up of 16 amino acids. Between the trimmed V and J ends, which lost 3 bases and 6 bases, there was a span of 18 bases. The germline gives CDR1 ENHRY, CDR2 SYGVKD. The CDR3 DNA follows: TGTGCCATCAGTGAAGGGTCTAAGGGGTCAGGTCAGCCCCAGCATTTT. It specifies CAISEGSKGSGQPQHF.

The CDR3 DNA is TGTGCCAGTACCCCGAGGGGGTTCACTGAAGCTTTCTTT. It encodes CASTPRGFTEAFF. The rearrangement links TRBV19 to TRBJ1-1, with D tentatively TRBD1 (6 bases). The CDR3 consists of 13 residues. Trimming stripped 7 bases from V and 4 bases from J, with 13 bases between. Germline-derived CDR1 and CDR2 are LNHDA and SQIVND (reference sequence).

J is TRBJ2-1 and V is TRBV5-1; TRBD2 aligns across 8 bases. The CDR3 runs to 15 residues. Germline V gene sequence: CDR1 SGHRS, CDR2 YFSETQ. V dropped 2 bases and J dropped 11; count of bases not matched to a gene: 12. CDR3 protein: CASSFGGGPSDKQFF. The CDR3 nucleotides read TGCGCCAGCAGCTTCGGGGGGGGCCCTTCTGATAAGCAGTTCTTC.

The CDR3 DNA sequence: TGTGCCATCAGTGAGTCGTGGCAGGGCAACAATGAGCAGTTCTTC. It encodes CAISESWQGNNEQFF. V gene TRBV10-3 combines with J gene TRBJ2-1, with D possibly TRBD1 on 5 matching bases. Trimming shortened V by 0 bases and J by 5 bases, and 11 bases separated the two germline ends. There are 15 residues in the CDR3. Germline V CDR1 and CDR2: ENHRY, SYGVKD.

For the CDR3, the DNA is TGTGCCAGCAGTTACACAAGGGGGGGGCTAAGGGCTGAAGCTTTCTTT. Amino acids: CASSYTRGGLRAEAFF. The rearrangement links TRBV6-6 to TRBJ1-1; the D gene is possibly TRBD1 (6 bases). The CDR3 has 16 residues. CDR1 and CDR2 (germline): MNHNY, SVGAGI (reference sequence). The V end was cut by 2 bases, the J end by 6 bases, with 19 bases between.

The rearrangement uses TRBV5-6 and TRBJ1-2; tentative D call: TRBD1 (5 bases). In germline, CDR1 is SGHDT, CDR2 YYEEEE. Trimming cost V 1 base and J 0 bases, with 13 bases left between them. The CDR3 spans 16 residues. The CDR3 loop is CASSLQVTGANYGYTF. The CDR3 nucleotides are TGTGCCAGCAGCTTGCAGGTTACAGGAGCTAACTATGGCTACACCTTC.

V gene TRBV12-5 combines with J gene TRBJ2-7, with 10 bases identical to TRBD2. Looked up from germline, CDR1 is LGHNT and CDR2 is FRNRAP. Trimming removed 7 bases from V and 7 bases from J; junction bases left unmatched: 7. This CDR3 has 13 residues. The CDR3 nucleotides are TGTGCTAGTGCTTCGAGCGGGAGGGGAGAGCAGTACTTC. It translates to CASASSGRGEQYF.

V gene TRBV7-9 combines with J gene TRBJ2-5, with D possibly TRBD2 on 5 matching bases. CDR3 length: 11 amino acids. Deletions cut 10 bases from V and 2 bases from J, with 8 bases between. Germline-derived CDR1 and CDR2 are SEHNR and FQNEAQ (reference sequence). CDR3 amino acids: CATGDQETQYF. DNA of the CDR3: TGTGCCACCGGGGATCAAGAGACCCAGTACTTC. The complete variable domain, with remaining parts taken from reference TRBV7-9 and TRBJ2-5, reads DTGVSQNPRHKITKRGQNVTFRCDPISEHNRLYWYRQTLGQGPEFLTYFQNEAQLEKSRLLSDRFSAERPKGSFSTLEIQRTEQGDSAMYLCATGDQETQYFGPGTRLLVL.

Points on this clone: A read error may account for a junction end that differs from germline. J is TRBJ2-2 and V is TRBV7-7; 13 bases agree with TRBD2. The CDR3 totals 18 residues. In germline, CDR1 is SSHAT, CDR2 FNYEAQ (reference sequence). CDR3 nucleotides: TGTGCTAGCAGCCGAGGACTAGCGGGGGAACCATTCTCCGGGGAGCTGTTTTTT. This sequence encodes CASSRGLAGEPFSGELFF. Full variable domain (rest looked up from reference TRBV7-7 and TRBJ2-2): GAGVSQSPRYKVTKRGQDVTLRCDPISSHATLYWYQQALGQGPEFLTYFNYEAQPDKSGLPSDRFSAERPEGSISTLTIQRTEQRDSAMYRCASSRGLAGEPFSGELFFGEGSRLTVL.

The rearrangement uses TRBV5-6 and TRBJ2-2; TRBD2 matches 8 bases. Germline trimming cut 0 bases from V and 4 bases from J; bases unmatched to any gene: 8. CDR3 length equals 17 residues. Per germline, CDR1 SGHDT and CDR2 YYEEEE. The DNA for the CDR3 is TGTGCCAGCAGCTTGGATGCGGGAGGTGTCGGCACCGGGGAGCTGTTTTTT. Protein product: CASSLDAGGVGTGELFF.

The rearrangement joins TRBV5-5 to TRBJ1-2; D may be TRBD1 (5 bases). Germline V gene data show CDR1 as SGHKS and CDR2 as YYEKEE (reference sequence). Trimming pared 3 bases from V and 0 bases from J, leaving 9 bases between. This CDR3 has 14 residues. The CDR3 loop reads CASSWGVPNYGYTF. The CDR3 region has the DNA TGTGCCAGCAGCTGGGGGGTCCCTAACTATGGCTACACCTTC.

This sequence joins TRBV28 and TRBJ1-5; D is unresolved. Germline V gene data show CDR1 as MDHEN and CDR2 as SYDVKM. The CDR3 is made up of 13 amino acids. V was shortened by 1 base and J by 7 bases, with 8 bases between the two germline ends. The CDR3 region has the DNA TGTGCCAGCAGTTTATCCAGAGGACAGCCCCAGCATTTT. Residues: CASSLSRGQPQHF.

The rearrangement uses TRBV28 and TRBJ1-3; D unresolved. CDR1 is MDHEN, CDR2 SYDVKM, per germline. Trimming stripped 7 bases from V and 0 bases from J, with 7 bases between. The CDR3 runs 13 residues. The CDR3 sequence is CASIDFSGNTIYF. The CDR3 DNA follows: TGTGCCAGCATCGACTTCTCTGGAAACACCATATATTTT.

The rearrangement joins TRBV2 to TRBJ1-6; tentative D call: TRBD1 (5 bases). Germline values: CDR1 SNHLY, CDR2 FYNNEI. The CDR3 totals 14 residues. V lost 5 bases to trimming and J lost 14 bases, with 19 bases between them. CDR3 sequence (DNA): TGTGCCAGCAGTACTTCCGGGGGAGTGAGGACCCTCCACTTT. It specifies CASSTSGGVRTLHF. The full variable domain, completed using reference TRBV2 and TRBJ1-6, is EPEVTQTPSHQVTQMGQEVILRCVPISNHLYFYWYRQILGQKVEFLVSFYNNEISEKSEIFDDQFSVERPDGSNFTLKIRSTKLEDSAMYFCASSTSGGVRTLHFGNGTRLTVT.

The chain links TRBV4-1 to TRBJ1-5, with 8 bases aligning to TRBD1. The J segment lost 5 bases and the V segment lost 0 bases, leaving 3 bases of the junction unmatched. CDR1 MGHRA and CDR2 YSYEKL come from the germline V gene. The length of the CDR3 is 15 residues. This CDR3 is CASSQDSRGHQPQHF. CDR3 nucleotides: TGCGCCAGCAGCCAAGATAGCAGGGGGCATCAGCCCCAGCATTTT.

The CDR3 loop reads CASSRQSRGRRETQYF. The DNA for the CDR3 is TGCGCCAGCAGCAGGCAATCCAGGGGGCGTAGAGAGACCCAGTACTTC. The rearrangement links TRBV5-1 to TRBJ2-5, with 8 bases lining up with TRBD1. Germline CDR1 reads SGHRS; CDR2 reads YFSETQ. CDR3 length: 16 residues. The ends lost 4 bases at V and 4 bases at J; junction bases unmatched: 12.

The rearrangement uses TRBV6-1 and TRBJ2-1; the match to TRBD2 covers 9 bases. There are 15 residues in the CDR3. Germline loops: CDR1 MNHNS, CDR2 SASEGT. J gave up 4 bases and V 6 bases, and 7 bases lay outside the gene matches. The CDR3 loop reads CASSPTSGLYNEQFF. The CDR3, as DNA: TGTGCCAGCAGCCCGACTAGCGGACTATACAATGAGCAGTTCTTC.

The rearrangement uses TRBV6-5 and TRBJ2-7; 14 nucleotides agree with TRBD2. With V trimmed by 2 bases and J by 4 bases, 1 base remained unmatched. The V gene's germline CDR1 is MNHEY and CDR2 SVGAGI. The CDR3 length is 15 residues. CDR3 DNA: TGTGCCAGCAGTTACGGGACTAGCGGGGGTTACGAGCAGTACTTC. Translating gives CASSYGTSGGYEQYF.

CDR3 loop: CASSHGTGGDGYTF. In nucleotides, the CDR3 is TGCGCCAGCAGCCATGGGACAGGGGGGGATGGCTACACCTTC. The chain combines TRBV4-1 with TRBJ1-2; 11 nucleotides align to TRBD1. V lost 3 bases, J lost 6 bases, and 3 bases stayed unmatched. CDR3 length: 14 residues. Germline V gene lookup returns CDR1 MGHRA and CDR2 YSYEKL.

The rearrangement links TRBV11-2 to TRBJ1-3; a possible D gene is TRBD1 (5 bases). In germline, CDR1 is SGHAT, CDR2 FQNNGV. Trimming stripped 5 bases from V and 0 bases from J, with 14 bases between. The CDR3 is made up of 16 amino acids. The CDR3: CASSPRSGASGNTIYF. CDR3 in DNA: TGTGCCAGCAGCCCAAGAAGTGGGGCCTCTGGAAACACCATATATTTT.

CDR3 sequence (DNA): TGTGCCAGCAGTTTGGGCAGGGCCGGAACCCAAGAGACCCAGTACTTC. Its protein product is CASSLGRAGTQETQYF. The J gene is TRBJ2-5, the V gene TRBV28, with D perhaps matching TRBD1 (5 bases). Trimming cost V 3 bases and J 1 base, with 15 bases left between them. CDR1 and CDR2 (germline): MDHEN, SYDVKM. This CDR3 comprises 16 residues.

The gene calls are TRBV18 and TRBJ2-1; TRBD2 matches at 7 bases. V shed 5 bases and J 0 bases; nucleotides not matched to a gene: 7. The CDR3 sequence is 16 residues long. CDR1 KGHSH and CDR2 LQKENI come from the germline V gene. CDR3 sequence: CASSFSGDISYNEQFF. CDR3 in DNA: TGTGCCAGCTCATTCAGCGGGGATATCTCCTACAATGAGCAGTTCTTC.

The chain recombines TRBV27 with TRBJ2-7; 7 nucleotides align to TRBD2. Germline V gene sequence: CDR1 MNHEY, CDR2 SMNVEV (reference sequence). V lost 5 bases and J lost 2; bases outside the gene matches: 6. The CDR3 spans 14 residues. CDR3 sequence reads: CASSGGGGPYEQYF. As DNA, the CDR3 is TGTGCCAGCAGTGGTGGCGGGGGACCCTACGAGCAGTACTTC.

The rearrangement joins TRBV11-3 to TRBJ1-3; TRBD1 is a possible D gene (5 bases). The CDR3 contains 17 residues. Germline V gene lookup returns CDR1 SGHNT and CDR2 YENEEA. V was pared by 2 bases and J by 0 bases, with 14 bases between. DNA of the CDR3: TGTGCCAGCAGCTTAACCCAAGCAGGGAACTCTGGAAACACCATATATTTT. It codes for CASSLTQAGNSGNTIYF. The full variable domain, in which reference TRBV11-3 and TRBJ1-3 provide the parts outside the CDR3, is EAGVVQSPRYKIIEKKQPVAFWCNPISGHNTLYWYLQNLGQGPELLIRYENEEAVDDSQLPKDRFSAERLKGVDSTLKIQPAELGDSAVYLCASSLTQAGNSGNTIYFGEGSWLTVV.

Of note for this clone: The same CDR3 also results from other DNA sequences found in this sample. The V and J genes are TRBV7-9 and TRBJ1-1; 8 nucleotides align to TRBD1. Germline trimming cut 5 bases from V and 1 base from J; bases unmatched to any gene: 0. Per the germline V gene, CDR1 is SEHNR and CDR2 is FQNEAQ (reference sequence). The CDR3 runs 13 residues. The CDR3 DNA follows: TGTGCCAGCAGCGGACAGGGGAACACTGAAGCTTTCTTT. The encoded protein is CASSGQGNTEAFF.

This chain uses TRBV7-9 with TRBJ2-1; 7 nucleotides align to TRBD1. Per the germline V gene, CDR1 is SEHNR and CDR2 is FQNEAQ (reference sequence). The CDR3 consists of 13 residues. The V and J ends lost 7 bases and 7 bases, in that order; junction bases with no gene match: 7. CDR3: CASNPDRSNEQFF. DNA of the CDR3: TGTGCCAGCAACCCGGACAGGTCTAATGAGCAGTTCTTC.

The chain uses TRBV27 and TRBJ1-5; weak D call: TRBD1 (6 bases). V gave up 4 bases and J gave up 14 bases, with 15 bases separating them. In germline, CDR1 is MNHEY, CDR2 SMNVEV (reference sequence). CDR3 length: 12 residues. The CDR3 spells CASSSTGTPEHF. CDR3 DNA: TGTGCCAGCAGTTCAACCGGGACACCGGAGCATTTT.

The J gene is TRBJ2-5, the V gene TRBV2; 10 positions agree with TRBD1. In germline, CDR1 is SNHLY, CDR2 FYNNEI. V shed 5 bases and J 9 bases; nucleotides not matched to a gene: 12. The length of the CDR3 is 15 residues. The CDR3 spells CASSQDRGDLEAQYF. The CDR3 DNA sequence: TGTGCCAGCAGTCAGGACAGGGGGGACTTGGAGGCCCAGTACTTC.

CDR3 nucleotide sequence: TGTGCCTGGAGCCTAACTAGCGGGGCCCAAGAGACCCAGTACTTC. Its translation is CAWSLTSGAQETQYF. V gene TRBV30 combines with J gene TRBJ2-5; 10 bases map to TRBD2. Trimming removed 3 bases from V and 1 base from J; junction bases left unmatched: 5. The CDR3 spans 15 residues. CDR1 is GTSNPN, CDR2 SVGIG, per germline (reference sequence).

The chain combines TRBV28 with TRBJ1-4; D might be TRBD1 (6 bases). Germline V gives CDR1 MDHEN, CDR2 SYDVKM. The CDR3 totals 13 residues. V was trimmed by 4 bases and J by 4 bases, leaving 7 bases between them. CDR3 region: CASSWDNNEKLFF. CDR3 coding DNA: TGTGCCAGCAGTTGGGACAATAATGAAAAACTGTTTTTT.

The gene calls are TRBV6-5 and TRBJ1-1; no clear D. Germline CDR1 MNHEY, CDR2 SVGAGI. Trimming pared 0 bases from V and 7 bases from J, leaving 12 bases between. This CDR3 spans 14 amino acids. CDR3 bases: TGTGCCAGCAGTTACTCTTTTTTAGTTGGTGAAGCTTTCTTT. It specifies CASSYSFLVGEAFF.